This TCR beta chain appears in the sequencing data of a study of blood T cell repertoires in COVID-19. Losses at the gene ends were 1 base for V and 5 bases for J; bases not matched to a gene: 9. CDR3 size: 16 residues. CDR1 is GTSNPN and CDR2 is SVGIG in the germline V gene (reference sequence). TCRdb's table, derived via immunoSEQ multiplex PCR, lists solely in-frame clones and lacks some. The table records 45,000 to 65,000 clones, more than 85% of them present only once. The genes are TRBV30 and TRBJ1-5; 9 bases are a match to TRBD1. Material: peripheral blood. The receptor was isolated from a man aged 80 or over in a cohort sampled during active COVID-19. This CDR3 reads CAWSALTGGRDQPQHF. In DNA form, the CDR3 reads TGTGCCTGGAGTGCCCTGACAGGGGGTCGTGATCAGCCCCAGCATTTT.